This T cell receptor beta chain came from a study of T cell responses to AZD1222 COVID-19 vaccine. Details on this clone: Its antigen is not identified.

Measured with immunoSEQ multiplex PCR; TCRdb has only the in-frame clones, and not every one. This sample has about 72,000 clones; 80% to 90% occur once, and the top ten carry around 30%. Findings of the study overall: Just a handful of AZD1222 recipients tested seropositive at baseline.

Sequenced material: peripheral blood, taken 28 days after the second AZD1222 dose. This receptor was taken from an adult who received the AZD1222 COVID-19 vaccine.

CDR3 amino acids: CASSLARQETDTQYF. For the CDR3, the DNA is TGCGCCAGCAGCTTGGCGCGACAGGAGACAGATACGCAGTATTTT. The V gene is TRBV5-1, the J gene TRBJ2-3, with a weak D call TRBD1 (6 bases). V was pared by 0 bases and J by 3 bases, with 11 bases between. Germline V gene lookup returns CDR1 SGHRS and CDR2 YFSETQ. CDR3 size: 15 residues. The variable domain in full, completed from reference TRBV5-1 and TRBJ2-3, reads KAGVTQTPRYLIKTRGQQVTLSCSPISGHRSVSWYQQTPGQGLQFLFEYFSETQRNKGNFPGRFSGRQFSNSRSEMNVSTLELGDSALYLCASSLARQETDTQYFGPGTRLTVL.